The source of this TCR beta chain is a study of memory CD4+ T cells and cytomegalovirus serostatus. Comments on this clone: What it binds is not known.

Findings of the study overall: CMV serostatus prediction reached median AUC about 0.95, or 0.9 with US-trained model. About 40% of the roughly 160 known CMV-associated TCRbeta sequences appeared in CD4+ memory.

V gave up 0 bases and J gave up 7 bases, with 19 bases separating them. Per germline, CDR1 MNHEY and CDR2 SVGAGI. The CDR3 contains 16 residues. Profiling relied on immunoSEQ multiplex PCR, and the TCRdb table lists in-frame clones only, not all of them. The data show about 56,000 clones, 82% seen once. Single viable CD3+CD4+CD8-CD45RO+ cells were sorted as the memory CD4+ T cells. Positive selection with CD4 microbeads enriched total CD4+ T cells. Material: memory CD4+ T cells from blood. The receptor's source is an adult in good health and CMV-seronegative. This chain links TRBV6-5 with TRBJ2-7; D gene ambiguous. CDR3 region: CASSYSGRTGSGEQYF. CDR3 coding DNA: TGTGCCAGCAGTTACTCGGGCCGGACCGGGTCGGGTGAGCAGTACTTC.